These 20 T cell receptor beta chains share one sample of origin, sequenced in a study of T cell responses to AZD1222 COVID-19 vaccine (dated by TCRdb to 2020 to 2023). The receptor library was made with the immunoSEQ multiplex PCR assay. TCRdb carries this immuneACCESS record with in-frame sequences only. Its versions omit some clonotypes, under half of them owing to an unresolved V gene in the studies checked, with the rest unexplained. The sample table lists roughly 200,000 clones, roughly nine tenths of them with a count of one. Of the sample, over 1.5% falls within the top ten clones. The time point label, read with the paper, signifies: about 28 days (+/-7) after the second vaccine dose. The material was peripheral blood, obtained 28 days after the second AZD1222 dose. Receptor source: an adult who received the AZD1222 COVID-19 vaccine.

The chain links TRBV9 to TRBJ1-6; D perhaps matches TRBD1 (5 bases). The CDR3 has 15 residues. Per the germline V gene, CDR1 is SGDLS and CDR2 is YYNGEE. Between the trimmed V and J ends, which lost 0 bases and 10 bases, there was a span of 14 bases. The CDR3 nucleotides are TGTGCCAGCAGCGTAGCGGCAGGGTTTGCCTCACCCCTCCACTTT. Translating it yields CASSVAAGFASPLHF.

The chain couples TRBV30 to TRBJ2-1, with no clear D. V was shortened by 1 base and J by 4 bases, with 11 bases between the two germline ends. The CDR3 is 14 residues long. Looked up from germline, CDR1 is GTSNPN and CDR2 is SVGIG (reference sequence). The CDR3 region is CAWSGHLIYNEQFF. In DNA, the CDR3 is TGTGCCTGGAGTGGACACCTTATTTACAATGAGCAGTTCTTC.

This clone was seen just once. The chain recombines TRBV4-3 with TRBJ1-2; D is perhaps TRBD1 (5 bases). Germline V CDR1 and CDR2: LGHNA, YSLEER. CDR3 size: 16 residues. Between the trimmed V and J ends, which lost 3 bases and 8 bases, there was a span of 22 bases. The CDR3 coding sequence is TGCGCCAGCAGCCACCTCAGCCGGGGGATAGAAGAGGGCTACACCTTC. This translates into CASSHLSRGIEEGYTF.

The CDR3 sequence: CASSLDGGWNSPLHF. DNA of the CDR3: TGTGCCAGCAGCTTGGATGGGGGCTGGAATTCACCCCTCCACTTT. The gene calls are TRBV5-5 and TRBJ1-6; TRBD1 might be the D (6 bases). The CDR3 runs to 15 residues. Deletions cut 0 bases from V and 7 bases from J, with 11 bases between. Germline V gene lookup returns CDR1 SGHKS and CDR2 YYEKEE (reference sequence).

The V call is TRBV11-2, the J call TRBJ2-1; a weak D match, TRBD1 (5 bases). The length of the CDR3 is 18 residues. V lost 2 bases and J lost 10, with 27 bases in between. CDR1 SGHAT and CDR2 FQNNGV come from the germline V gene. CDR3 protein: CASSLQGLGVVPLGEQFF. The CDR3 DNA reads TGTGCCAGCAGCTTACAGGGTCTCGGAGTGGTCCCCTTAGGAGAGCAGTTCTTC.

The gene calls are TRBV7-9 and TRBJ1-5, with TRBD1 matching over 7 bases. Germline V gives CDR1 SEHNR, CDR2 FQNEAQ (reference sequence). This CDR3 has 18 residues. Trimming at V came to 2 bases and at J to 1 base, leaving 11 bases not matched to a gene. The CDR3 is CASSLSGQGDRSNQPQHF. The CDR3 DNA follows: TGTGCCAGCAGCTTATCGGGCCAGGGGGATAGGAGCAATCAGCCCCAGCATTTT.

The genes are TRBV4-1 and TRBJ1-3; 7 positions match TRBD1. The CDR3 is 16 amino acids. The V gene's germline CDR1 is MGHRA and CDR2 YSYEKL. Trimming at V came to 1 base and at J to 0 bases, leaving 3 bases not matched to a gene. CDR3 DNA sequence: TGCGCCAGCAGCCAAGTGGGACAGAACTCTGGAAACACCATATATTTT. Its protein product is CASSQVGQNSGNTIYF.

The rearrangement joins TRBV19 to TRBJ1-3; D might be TRBD1 (5 bases). CDR1 is LNHDA and CDR2 is SQIVND in the germline V gene (reference sequence). The CDR3 contains 17 residues. Trimming removed 6 bases from V and 0 bases from J, with 18 bases in between. The CDR3 is CASRITRDVLSGNTIYF. The CDR3 coding sequence is TGTGCCAGTAGAATTACCCGGGACGTCCTCTCTGGAAACACCATATATTTT.

The V and J genes are TRBV11-2 and TRBJ1-2, with 7 bases identical to TRBD1. Germline CDR1 reads SGHAT; CDR2 reads FQNNGV. V gave up 0 bases and J gave up 7 bases; unmatched junction bases: 8. The CDR3 totals 15 residues. CDR3 sequence (DNA): TGTGCCAGCAGCTTAGATCAGCACAGGGGCGCTGGCTACACCTTC. It is translated as CASSLDQHRGAGYTF.

The chain couples TRBV7-9 to TRBJ1-5; no definite D call. Germline-derived CDR1 and CDR2 are SEHNR and FQNEAQ (reference sequence). V lost 5 bases and J lost 5, with 13 bases in between. The CDR3 extends over 14 amino acids. The DNA of the CDR3 is TGTGCCAGCAGCCTAAACAGAGTAGATCAGCCCCAGCATTTT. Translated: CASSLNRVDQPQHF.

In the case of this clone: The junction and the germline gene differ at one end; a read error may be behind it. The chain combines TRBV3-1 (or the pseudogene TRBV3-2) with TRBJ2-1; TRBD2 matches 9 bases. CDR1 LGHDT and CDR2 YNNKEL come from the germline V gene (reference sequence). The CDR3 has 12 amino acids. CDR3 DNA: TGTGCCAGCAGCCAAAGTTTAGCGGGGGTACTCTTC. Translated: CASSQSLAGVLF.

The chain is built from TRBV5-4 and TRBJ2-3; TRBD1 or TRBD2 may be the D gene (5 bases each). V was trimmed by 4 bases and J by 4 bases, leaving 10 bases between them. In germline, CDR1 is SGHNT, CDR2 YYREEE (reference sequence). The CDR3 runs to 13 residues. CDR3 protein: CASSPGASDTQYF. The DNA of the CDR3 is TGTGCCAGCAGCCCCGGGGCCTCAGATACGCAGTATTTT.

The chain is built from TRBV18 and TRBJ1-6; 8 bases fit TRBD1. CDR3 size: 16 residues. In germline, CDR1 is KGHSH, CDR2 LQKENI. V was pared by 6 bases and J by 0 bases, with 4 bases of the junction left unmatched. The CDR3, as DNA: TGTGCCAGCTCGGACAGGGAGAGCTCCTATAATTCACCCCTCCACTTT. Amino acids: CASSDRESSYNSPLHF.

V and J are TRBV11-2 and TRBJ2-3; possibly TRBD2 for D (5 bases). This CDR3 region has 13 residues. Germline lookup yields CDR1 SGHAT and CDR2 FQNNGV. Trimming left V 5 bases short and J 7 bases short, with 13 bases between. The CDR3 nucleotides are TGTGCCAGCAGCGCGGGTCTTACCTATACGCAGTATTTT. Protein product: CASSAGLTYTQYF.

Note on this clone: Other DNA sequences of this sample code for an identical CDR3. This chain links TRBV6-5 with TRBJ1-5; no definite D call. The CDR3 consists of 13 residues. CDR1 is MNHEY, CDR2 SVGAGI, per germline. Trimming shortened V by 2 bases and J by 4 bases, and 6 bases separated the two germline ends. CDR3 residues: CASSYDGNQPQHF. For the CDR3, the DNA is TGTGCCAGCAGTTACGATGGGAATCAGCCCCAGCATTTT.

Here the CDR3 DNA reads TGTGCCAGCTCACCACCGAGGGGGTTCAACTATGGCTACACCTTC. Its protein product is CASSPPRGFNYGYTF. The rearrangement uses TRBV18 and TRBJ1-2, with D perhaps TRBD1 (6 bases). CDR1 is KGHSH and CDR2 is LQKENI in the germline V gene. V lost 0 bases to trimming and J lost 2 bases, with 10 bases between them. This CDR3 has 15 residues.

The chain carries TRBV27 and TRBJ1-1, with D perhaps matching TRBD1 (5 bases). V shed 5 bases and J shed 1 base, with 14 bases lying between them. From germline, CDR1 is MNHEY and CDR2 SMNVEV (reference sequence). The CDR3 has 15 amino acids. The CDR3 sequence: CASSRKGNQNTEAFF. The CDR3 DNA reads as TGTGCCAGCAGTCGTAAGGGGAACCAGAACACTGAAGCTTTCTTT.

The chain couples TRBV18 to TRBJ1-1; no firm D call. There are 13 residues in the CDR3. Germline values: CDR1 KGHSH, CDR2 LQKENI. V lost 3 bases to trimming and J lost 0 bases, with 5 bases between them. CDR3 nucleotide sequence: TGTGCCAGCTCACCTGAGGTGAACACTGAAGCTTTCTTT. Its protein product is CASSPEVNTEAFF.

The chain employs TRBV4-2 and TRBJ2-7, with 9 bases that match TRBD1. Losses at the gene ends were 9 bases for V and 4 bases for J; bases not matched to a gene: 7. This CDR3 comprises 13 residues. The germline CDR1 and CDR2 sequences are LGHNA and YNFKEQ. The CDR3, as DNA: TGTGCCAGTAGCTCCGGGACAGGGTACGAGCAGTACTTC. Protein product: CASSSGTGYEQYF.

In regard to this clone: A read error may account for a junction end that differs from germline. CDR3 region: CASNEGGVGEQYF. The CDR3 region has the DNA TGTGCCAGCAATGAAGGGGGTGTAGGGGAGCAGTACTTC. The rearrangement joins TRBV2 to TRBJ2-7, with D perhaps TRBD1 (6 bases). Germline V CDR1 and CDR2: SNHLY, FYNNEI. The CDR3 loop spans 13 amino acids. The whole variable domain, remainder taken from reference TRBV2 and TRBJ2-7, is EPEVTQTPSHQVTQMGQEVILRCVPISNHLYFYWYRQILGQKVEFLVSFYNNEISEKSEIFDDQFSVERPDGSNFTLKIRSTKLEDSAMYFCASNEGGVGEQYFGPGTRLTVT.